A single T cell receptor beta chain is shown here with its context. This sample was included in a study of blood T cell repertoires in COVID-19. Study-wide background: Samples of COVID-19 (acute and convalescent) were obtained from the United States, Italy and Spain.

The assay was immunoSEQ multiplex PCR, and TCRdb's table has in-frame clones only and misses some. The sample holds 250,000 to 350,000 clones, about 90% seen once. The CDR3 extends over 16 amino acids. CDR1 is SGHNT and CDR2 is YENEEA in the germline V gene. V was clipped by 1 base and J by 6 bases, with 17 bases between them. Individuals drawn from 20 to 25 US areas were about 18 to 95 years old. Allocation to cohorts depended on clinical history reported by the participants. The source of this sequence is a woman younger than 35 with acute COVID-19. The chain has TRBV11-3 and TRBJ2-3; D may be TRBD2 (7 bases). Sample: PBMCs or T cells enriched from blood (not recorded which). CDR3 nucleotides: TGTGCCAGCAGCTTAGTAGGGGGGAGGGCCGGGGATACGCAGTATTTT. Translated: CASSLVGGRAGDTQYF.